The 9 T cell receptor beta chains reported below all come from one sample, sequenced in a study of brain T cells in children with intractable seizures. Sequencing used immunoSEQ multiplex PCR; TCRdb keeps in-frame clones, though not all of them. The sample holds a few hundred thousand clones, 93% seen once. The sample's time point: blood from clinic visit 5 months post-surgery; TSC patient then seizure free. Sequenced material: peripheral blood, taken 4 to 5 months after surgery. These TCRs come from a boy younger than two with tuberous sclerosis and intractable seizures.

The V and J genes are TRBV12-5 and TRBJ1-5; D unresolved. The length of the CDR3 is 13 residues. Germline assignment: CDR1 LGHNT and CDR2 FRNRAP. The V and J ends lost 8 bases and 3 bases respectively, with 11 bases between them. CDR3 nucleotide sequence: TGTGCTAGTTTCGCAGAATTCAATCAGCCCCAGCATTTT. This encodes CASFAEFNQPQHF. Using reference TRBV12-5 and TRBJ1-5 for the parts outside the CDR3, the full variable domain is DARVTQTPRHKVTEMGQEVTMRCQPILGHNTVFWYRQTMMQGLELLAYFRNRAPLDDSGMPKDRFSAEMPDATLATLKIQPSEPRDSAVYFCASFAEFNQPQHFGDGTRLSIL.

CDR3: CAWNSGRAVGELFF. The CDR3 DNA reads TGTGCCTGGAACAGCGGGAGGGCCGTCGGGGAGCTGTTTTTT. This chain joins TRBV30 and TRBJ2-2; the match to TRBD2 covers 10 bases. Germline V gives CDR1 GTSNPN, CDR2 SVGIG (reference sequence). The J segment lost 7 bases and the V segment lost 4 bases, leaving 6 bases of the junction unmatched. The CDR3 is 14 amino acids.

The genes are TRBV5-1 and TRBJ2-2; 7 nucleotides align to TRBD1. Germline CDR1 SGHRS, CDR2 YFSETQ. V trimming: 4 bases; J trimming: 1 base; junction bases outside the gene matches: 4. The CDR3 has 15 residues. The CDR3 protein is CASSATGVNTGELFF. CDR3 nucleotide sequence: TGCGCCAGCAGCGCCACAGGGGTGAACACCGGGGAGCTGTTTTTT. Full variable domain (rest looked up from reference TRBV5-1 and TRBJ2-2): KAGVTQTPRYLIKTRGQQVTLSCSPISGHRSVSWYQQTPGQGLQFLFEYFSETQRNKGNFPGRFSGRQFSNSRSEMNVSTLELGDSALYLCASSATGVNTGELFFGEGSRLTVL.

The chain combines TRBV5-1 with TRBJ2-1; the match to TRBD2 covers 13 bases. CDR1 and CDR2 from the germline V gene are SGHRS and YFSETQ. This CDR3 has 18 residues. V shed 4 bases, J shed 0 bases, and the junction held 7 bases outside the gene matches. DNA of the CDR3: TGCGCCAGCAGCCTACCGGGACTAGCGGGGAGCTCCTACAATGAGCAGTTCTTC. This encodes CASSLPGLAGSSYNEQFF. Drawing the rest from reference TRBV5-1 and TRBJ2-1, the complete variable domain is KAGVTQTPRYLIKTRGQQVTLSCSPISGHRSVSWYQQTPGQGLQFLFEYFSETQRNKGNFPGRFSGRQFSNSRSEMNVSTLELGDSALYLCASSLPGLAGSSYNEQFFGPGTRLTVL.

The V call is TRBV11-2, the J call TRBJ2-5; D possibly corresponds to TRBD2 (6 bases). This CDR3 has 14 residues. Per germline, CDR1 SGHAT and CDR2 FQNNGV. V dropped 7 bases and J dropped 2 bases, with 14 bases sitting between them. The CDR3 DNA reads as TGTGCCAGCACTTCGGGACTGCAACAAGAGACCCAGTACTTC. Its protein is CASTSGLQQETQYF.

The chain recombines TRBV2 with TRBJ2-7, with 9 bases matching TRBD1. Germline V gene sequence: CDR1 SNHLY, CDR2 FYNNEI. Losses at the gene ends were 5 bases for V and 5 bases for J; bases not matched to a gene: 10. The CDR3 length is 15 residues. The CDR3 DNA is TGTGCCAGCAGTCAAAGCGGACAGGGGAGCCACGAGCAGTACTTC. It yields the protein CASSQSGQGSHEQYF.

The chain couples TRBV19 to TRBJ1-5, with D possibly TRBD1 on 6 matching bases. Germline CDR1 is LNHDA and CDR2 is SQIVND (reference sequence). Trimming removed 3 bases at V and 2 bases at J, with 8 bases between. The CDR3 covers 14 residues. CDR3 in amino acids: CASSIPGGNQPQHF. CDR3 in DNA: TGTGCCAGTAGTATTCCAGGGGGCAATCAGCCCCAGCATTTT.

The V and J genes are TRBV30 and TRBJ1-5, with D uncertain. The CDR3 loop spans 14 amino acids. In germline, CDR1 is GTSNPN, CDR2 SVGIG (reference sequence). The V and J ends lost 3 bases and 0 bases respectively, with 9 bases between them. The CDR3 sequence is CAWSSGYSNQPQHF. The DNA of the CDR3 is TGTGCCTGGAGCTCGGGGTATAGCAATCAGCCCCAGCATTTT.

J is TRBJ2-7 and V is TRBV7-9; 8 bases fit TRBD1. Germline assignment: CDR1 SEHNR and CDR2 FQNEAQ (reference sequence). The CDR3 totals 17 residues. The V and J ends lost 4 bases and 3 bases, in that order; junction bases with no gene match: 14. CDR3 bases: TGTGCCAGCAGCTCCCCACATCGACAGGGGTTTCTCTACGAGCAGTACTTC. Translating it yields CASSSPHRQGFLYEQYF.